The rows below give T cell receptor beta chains drawn from one sample of a study of cytomegalovirus exposure and HLA in healthy donors. Measured with immunoSEQ multiplex PCR; TCRdb has only the in-frame clones, and not every one. Here the sample spans approximately 230,000 clones, about 90% being singletons. Sequencing was carried out using PBMCs. The receptors derive from a man between 18 and 35 years old in good health and CMV-seropositive. Both conserved end residues are part of each CDR3. D genes are given only for firm matches. Some rows have no size entry. The others give once, few or many, or a class for an expanded clone.

clone size: NA
V gene: TRBV4-1
D gene: NA
J gene: TRBJ2-7
CDR3 protein: CASSPEAGHGEQYF
CDR3 DNA: TGCGCCAGCAGCCCCGAGGCAGGGCATGGCGAGCAGTACTTC

clone size: once
V gene: TRBV9
D gene: NA
J gene: TRBJ1-2
CDR3 protein: CASSRSGGGNYGYTF
CDR3 DNA: TGTGCCAGCAGCCGGAGCGGGGGGGGTAACTATGGCTACACCTTC

clone size: NA
V gene: TRBV5-1
D gene: TRBD1
J gene: TRBJ2-1
CDR3 protein: CASSFRDRVVNEQFF
CDR3 DNA: TGCGCCAGCAGCTTCAGGGACAGGGTTGTAAATGAGCAGTTCTTC

clone size: NA
V gene: TRBV27
D gene: TRBD1
J gene: TRBJ1-1
CDR3 protein: CASSPTPPGQGWTEAFF
CDR3 DNA: TGTGCCAGCAGTCCGACCCCCCCGGGACAGGGGTGGACTGAAGCTTTCTTT

clone size: NA
V gene: TRBV10-3
D gene: NA
J gene: TRBJ1-3
CDR3 protein: CAISDPFINTIYF
CDR3 DNA: TGTGCCATCAGTGACCCTTTCATAAACACCATATATTTT

clone size: few
V gene: TRBV19
D gene: TRBD2
J gene: TRBJ2-5
CDR3 protein: CASSILSSGRETQYF
CDR3 DNA: TGTGCCAGTAGTATTTTGTCTAGCGGGAGAGAGACCCAGTACTTC

clone size: NA
V gene: TRBV9
D gene: NA
J gene: TRBJ1-1
CDR3 protein: CASERTVNTEAFF
CDR3 DNA: TGTGCCAGTGAAAGGACGGTGAACACTGAAGCTTTCTTT

clone size: NA
V gene: TRBV29-1
D gene: NA
J gene: TRBJ1-2
CDR3 protein: CSVGGNYGYTF
CDR3 DNA: TGCAGCGTCGGGGGAAACTATGGCTACACCTTC

clone size: once
V gene: TRBV9
D gene: NA
J gene: TRBJ2-1
CDR3 protein: CASSVESFPYNEQFF
CDR3 DNA: TGTGCCAGCAGCGTAGAAAGCTTTCCTTACAATGAGCAGTTCTTC

clone size: NA
V gene: TRBV10-3
D gene: TRBD1
J gene: TRBJ2-7
CDR3 protein: CAISGQGAVSEQYF
CDR3 DNA: TGTGCCATCAGCGGACAGGGGGCCGTCTCCGAGCAGTACTTC

clone size: NA
V gene: TRBV27
D gene: TRBD1
J gene: TRBJ2-3
CDR3 protein: CASSPWDRSTDTQYF
CDR3 DNA: TGTGCCAGCAGTCCTTGGGACAGGTCCACAGATACGCAGTATTTT

clone size: few
V gene: TRBV28
D gene: TRBD1
J gene: TRBJ2-5
CDR3 protein: CASRGGQGPQETQYF
CDR3 DNA: TGTGCCAGCAGGGGTGGACAGGGACCTCAAGAGACCCAGTACTTC

clone size: NA
V gene: TRBV6-5
D gene: NA
J gene: TRBJ1-4
CDR3 protein: CASRFSGPNEKLFF
CDR3 DNA: TGTGCCAGCAGGTTTAGTGGCCCTAATGAAAAACTGTTTTTT

clone size: NA
V gene: TRBV27
D gene: TRBD1
J gene: TRBJ1-4
CDR3 protein: CASSFRPGQTNEKLFF
CDR3 DNA: TGTGCCAGCAGTTTCCGACCGGGACAGACGAATGAAAAACTGTTTTTT

clone size: NA
V gene: TRBV7-6
D gene: NA
J gene: TRBJ2-1
CDR3 protein: CASSHRDLLNEQFF
CDR3 DNA: TGTGCCAGCAGCCACCGGGACCTGCTCAATGAGCAGTTCTTC

clone size: NA
V gene: TRBV2
D gene: TRBD1
J gene: TRBJ2-3
CDR3 protein: CASSGQGFTDTQYF
CDR3 DNA: TGTGCCAGCAGCGGACAGGGGTTCACAGATACGCAGTATTTT

clone size: NA
V gene: TRBV7-2
D gene: NA
J gene: TRBJ1-2
CDR3 protein: CASSLVTGGGYTF
CDR3 DNA: TGTGCCAGCAGCTTAGTAACTGGTGGTGGCTACACCTTC

clone size: NA
V gene: TRBV19
D gene: NA
J gene: TRBJ1-4
CDR3 protein: CASSAREATNEKLFF
CDR3 DNA: TGTGCCAGTAGTGCGCGGGAGGCAACTAATGAAAAACTGTTTTTT

clone size: NA
V gene: TRBV21-1
D gene: NA
J gene: TRBJ2-1
CDR3 protein: CASSKGDPTSGFVPMVRSYNEQFF
CDR3 DNA: TGTGCCAGCAGCAAAGGGGACCCGACTAGCGGGTTCGTGCCTATGGTCAGGTCCTACAATGAGCAGTTCTTC

clone size: NA
V gene: TRBV29-1
D gene: NA
J gene: TRBJ1-2
CDR3 protein: CSVAERWGYGYTF
CDR3 DNA: TGCAGCGTCGCCGAGAGGTGGGGCTATGGCTACACCTTC

clone size: NA
V gene: TRBV30
D gene: NA
J gene: TRBJ2-7
CDR3 protein: CAWRARGAVDEQYF
CDR3 DNA: TGTGCCTGGAGGGCAAGAGGGGCGGTCGACGAGCAGTACTTC

clone size: NA
V gene: TRBV10-3
D gene: TRBD1
J gene: TRBJ2-3
CDR3 protein: CAVAGGSLADTQYF
CDR3 DNA: TGTGCCGTCGCAGGGGGTTCACTGGCAGATACGCAGTATTTT

clone size: few
V gene: TRBV4-2
D gene: NA
J gene: TRBJ1-5
CDR3 protein: CASSLTPRQSLYSNQPQHF
CDR3 DNA: TGTGCCAGCAGCCTCACACCCCGACAATCCCTTTATAGCAATCAGCCCCAGCATTTT

clone size: few
V gene: TRBV5-1
D gene: NA
J gene: TRBJ1-4
CDR3 protein: CASSLGTPATNEKLFF
CDR3 DNA: TGCGCCAGCAGCTTAGGGACGCCTGCAACTAATGAAAAACTGTTTTTT

clone size: NA
V gene: TRBV5-1
D gene: TRBD2
J gene: TRBJ2-1
CDR3 protein: CASRRASGTNEQFF
CDR3 DNA: TGCGCCAGCAGGAGGGCTAGCGGAACCAATGAGCAGTTCTTC

clone size: NA
V gene: TRBV18
D gene: NA
J gene: TRBJ2-5
CDR3 protein: CASSPGTREEIQYF
CDR3 DNA: TGTGCCAGCTCACCAGGGACAAGAGAAGAGATCCAGTACTTC

clone size: NA
V gene: TRBV5-4
D gene: NA
J gene: TRBJ2-4
CDR3 protein: CASSPGPEPGNIQYF
CDR3 DNA: TGTGCCAGCAGCCCGGGACCCGAACCGGGGAACATTCAGTACTTC

clone size: NA
V gene: TRBV27
D gene: TRBD2
J gene: TRBJ2-5
CDR3 protein: CASRWTSRAETQYF
CDR3 DNA: TGTGCCAGCAGGTGGACTAGCAGAGCGGAGACCCAGTACTTC

clone size: NA
V gene: TRBV2
D gene: NA
J gene: TRBJ2-7
CDR3 protein: CASSGDGAGLRDYEQYF
CDR3 DNA: TGTGCCAGCAGTGGTGACGGTGCGGGACTGAGAGACTACGAGCAGTACTTC

clone size: NA
V gene: TRBV29-1
D gene: NA
J gene: TRBJ2-4
CDR3 protein: CSVERLAKNIQYF
CDR3 DNA: TGCAGCGTTGAACGGCTAGCCAAAAACATTCAGTACTTC

clone size: few
V gene: TRBV6-5
D gene: TRBD1
J gene: TRBJ1-2
CDR3 protein: CASSYGTGDIYGYTF
CDR3 DNA: TGTGCCAGCAGTTACGGGACAGGCGATATCTATGGCTACACCTTC

clone size: NA
V gene: TRBV11-2
D gene: NA
J gene: TRBJ2-7
CDR3 protein: CASSFGGSYEQYF
CDR3 DNA: TGTGCCAGCAGCTTTGGCGGCTCCTACGAGCAGTACTTC

clone size: NA
V gene: TRBV20-1
D gene: NA
J gene: TRBJ1-4
CDR3 protein: CRGGTNEKLFF
CDR3 DNA: TGCAGGGGGGGTACTAATGAAAAACTGTTTTTT

clone size: once
V gene: TRBV5-1
D gene: NA
J gene: TRBJ1-1
CDR3 protein: CASSVVGYSGTEAFF
CDR3 DNA: TGCGCCAGCAGCGTGGTGGGCTACTCAGGGACTGAAGCTTTCTTT

clone size: once
V gene: TRBV5-1
D gene: NA
J gene: TRBJ1-5
CDR3 protein: CASSPQGINQPQHF
CDR3 DNA: TGCGCCAGCAGCCCACAGGGAATAAATCAGCCCCAGCATTTT

clone size: NA
V gene: TRBV11-2
D gene: NA
J gene: TRBJ2-1
CDR3 protein: CASSLAQSSYNEQFF
CDR3 DNA: TGTGCCAGCAGCTTAGCCCAGAGCTCCTACAATGAGCAGTTCTTC

clone size: NA
V gene: TRBV2
D gene: NA
J gene: TRBJ2-4
CDR3 protein: CASSETGLLAKNIQYF
CDR3 DNA: TGTGCCAGCAGTGAAACAGGGCTACTAGCCAAAAACATTCAGTACTTC

clone size: NA
V gene: TRBV6-1
D gene: NA
J gene: TRBJ1-1
CDR3 protein: CASSESKTEAFF
CDR3 DNA: TGTGCCAGCAGTGAGTCTAAGACTGAAGCTTTCTTT

clone size: NA
V gene: TRBV5-8
D gene: NA
J gene: TRBJ1-1
CDR3 protein: CASSGDFVVTEAFF
CDR3 DNA: TGTGCCAGCAGCGGGGACTTTGTAGTCACTGAAGCTTTCTTT

clone size: NA
V gene: TRBV5-1
D gene: TRBD2
J gene: TRBJ2-1
CDR3 protein: CASSLGLAGYNEQFF
CDR3 DNA: TGCGCCAGCAGCTTAGGGCTAGCGGGGTACAATGAGCAGTTCTTC

clone size: few
V gene: TRBV18
D gene: NA
J gene: TRBJ2-7
CDR3 protein: CASSPSTTYEQYF
CDR3 DNA: TGTGCCAGCTCACCGTCCACCACCTACGAGCAGTACTTC

clone size: NA
V gene: TRBV6-5
D gene: NA
J gene: TRBJ1-1
CDR3 protein: CASSYQGNTEAFF
CDR3 DNA: TGTGCCAGCAGTTATCAGGGGAACACTGAAGCTTTCTTT

clone size: NA
V gene: TRBV27
D gene: NA
J gene: TRBJ2-2
CDR3 protein: CASRVRRQSGELFF
CDR3 DNA: TGTGCCAGCAGGGTTAGACGCCAATCCGGGGAGCTGTTTTTT

clone size: NA
V gene: TRBV5-1
D gene: TRBD2
J gene: TRBJ2-2
CDR3 protein: CASGDTSGEGTGELFF
CDR3 DNA: TGCGCCAGCGGAGATACTAGCGGAGAGGGGACCGGGGAGCTGTTTTTT

clone size: NA
V gene: TRBV6-5
D gene: NA
J gene: TRBJ2-7
CDR3 protein: CASRARAGYEQYF
CDR3 DNA: TGTGCCAGCAGGGCCCGCGCCGGCTACGAGCAGTACTTC

clone size: once
V gene: TRBV10-3
D gene: NA
J gene: TRBJ1-2
CDR3 protein: CAISVTGKPYGYTF
CDR3 DNA: TGTGCCATCAGTGTAACAGGGAAACCCTATGGCTACACCTTC

clone size: NA
V gene: TRBV7-9
D gene: NA
J gene: TRBJ2-2
CDR3 protein: CASSWTQLAGTGELFF
CDR3 DNA: TGTGCCAGCAGCTGGACCCAATTAGCAGGCACCGGGGAGCTGTTTTTT

clone size: NA
V gene: TRBV7-6
D gene: TRBD1
J gene: TRBJ1-1
CDR3 protein: CASSSPTGTGSEAFF
CDR3 DNA: TGTGCCAGCAGCTCTCCGACAGGGACGGGAAGTGAAGCTTTCTTT

clone size: once
V gene: TRBV29-1
D gene: NA
J gene: TRBJ2-1
CDR3 protein: CSQERWSSYNEQFF
CDR3 DNA: TGCAGCCAAGAAAGGTGGAGCTCCTACAATGAGCAGTTCTTC

clone size: NA
V gene: TRBV18
D gene: NA
J gene: TRBJ2-1
CDR3 protein: CASSLFTWGGYYNEQFF
CDR3 DNA: TGTGCCAGCTCACTGTTTACTTGGGGCGGGTATTACAATGAGCAGTTCTTC

clone size: NA
V gene: TRBV5-6
D gene: NA
J gene: TRBJ2-7
CDR3 protein: CASSTGGHEQYF
CDR3 DNA: TGTGCCAGCAGCACGGGTGGGCACGAGCAGTACTTC

clone size: NA
V gene: TRBV6-4
D gene: TRBD2
J gene: TRBJ2-7
CDR3 protein: CASSDSILTSGSPEQYF
CDR3 DNA: TGTGCCAGCAGTGACTCGATACTCACTAGCGGGAGTCCCGAGCAGTACTTC

clone size: NA
V gene: TRBV2
D gene: NA
J gene: TRBJ2-2
CDR3 protein: CASRKTENTGELFF
CDR3 DNA: TGTGCCAGCAGAAAGACCGAGAACACCGGGGAGCTGTTTTTT

clone size: NA
V gene: TRBV28
D gene: NA
J gene: TRBJ1-2
CDR3 protein: CASSPRFGYGYTF
CDR3 DNA: TGTGCCAGCAGTCCCAGGTTTGGTTATGGCTACACCTTC

clone size: NA
V gene: TRBV5-1
D gene: TRBD1
J gene: TRBJ2-7
CDR3 protein: CASSSADRGYSEQYF
CDR3 DNA: TGCGCCAGCAGCTCGGCGGACAGGGGGTACAGCGAGCAGTACTTC

clone size: NA
V gene: TRBV15
D gene: TRBD1
J gene: TRBJ2-1
CDR3 protein: CATSRDSRGHEQFF
CDR3 DNA: TGTGCCACCAGCAGAGATAGTAGGGGGCATGAGCAGTTCTTC